This T cell receptor beta chain was captured by sequencing in a study of T cells in Graves' hyperthyroidism and ophthalmopathy. Patients were aged 18 to 65, had disease duration under 2 months, and had newly diagnosed hyperthyroidism. Not enrolled were patients with uncontrolled infection, other autoimmune disease, pregnancy or lactation. Between the trimmed V and J ends, which lost 5 bases and 1 base, there was a span of 20 bases. CDR3 length: 17 amino acids. Germline CDR1 is SGHAT and CDR2 is FQNNGV. This clonotype was counted between two and nine times. The target antigen is unknown. Notes on the study in general: The authors' 13 V-J model separated ophthalmopathy from stable hyperthyroidism. For ophthalmopathy, model prediction preceded onset by a median around 7 months.

Researchers took RNA transcripts and amplified the TCR beta CDR3 regions from them. First-round RT-PCR of the TCR CDR3 relied on the HTBI primer set. TCRdb independently ran MiXCR on the multiplex PCR reads; one entry per CDR3 protein. The sample holds a few hundred thousand distinct CDR3 sequences, more than 13% seen once. The TCR comes from a woman in her 30s with Graves' hyperthyroidism. Sequenced material: blood. The rearrangement uses TRBV11-2 and TRBJ1-1; D might be TRBD1 (5 bases). This CDR3 reads CASSRLTVIGQNTEAFF. In DNA form, the CDR3 reads TGTGCCAGCAGCCGCCTGACAGTTATAGGGCAGAACACTGAAGCTTTCTTT.